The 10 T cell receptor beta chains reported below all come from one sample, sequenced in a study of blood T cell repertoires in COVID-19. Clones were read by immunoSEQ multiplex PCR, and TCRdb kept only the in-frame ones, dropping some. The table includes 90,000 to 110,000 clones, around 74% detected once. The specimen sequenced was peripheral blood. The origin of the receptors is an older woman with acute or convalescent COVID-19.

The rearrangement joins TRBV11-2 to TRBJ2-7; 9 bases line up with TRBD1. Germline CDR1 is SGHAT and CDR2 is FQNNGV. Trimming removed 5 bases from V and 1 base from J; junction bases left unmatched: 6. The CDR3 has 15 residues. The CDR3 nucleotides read TGTGCCAGCAGCCGGGACAGGGCTCTATCCTACGAGCAGTACTTC. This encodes CASSRDRALSYEQYF. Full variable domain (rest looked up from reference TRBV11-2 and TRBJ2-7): EAGVAQSPRYKIIEKRQSVAFWCNPISGHATLYWYQQILGQGPKLLIQFQNNGVVDDSQLPKDRFSAERLKGVDSTLKIQPAKLEDSAVYLCASSRDRALSYEQYFGPGTRLTVT.

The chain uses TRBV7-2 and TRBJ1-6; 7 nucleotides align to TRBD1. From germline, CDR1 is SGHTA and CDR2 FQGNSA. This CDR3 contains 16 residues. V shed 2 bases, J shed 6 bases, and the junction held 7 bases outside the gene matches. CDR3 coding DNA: TGTGCCAGCAGCTTATACGGGGGACAGTTTAATTCACCCCTCCACTTT. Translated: CASSLYGGQFNSPLHF.

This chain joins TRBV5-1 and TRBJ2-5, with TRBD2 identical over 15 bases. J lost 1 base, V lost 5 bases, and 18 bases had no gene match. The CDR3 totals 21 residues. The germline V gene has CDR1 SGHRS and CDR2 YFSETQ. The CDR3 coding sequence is TGCGCCAGCAGGTTGAATGGGACTAGCGGGGGGTCTTGTCAGTGCCAAGAGACCCAGTACTTC. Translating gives CASRLNGTSGGSCQCQETQYF.

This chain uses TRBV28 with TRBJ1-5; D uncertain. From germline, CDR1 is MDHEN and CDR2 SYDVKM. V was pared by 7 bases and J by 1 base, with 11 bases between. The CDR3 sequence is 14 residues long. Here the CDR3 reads CASNSGNSNQPQHF. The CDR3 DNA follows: TGTGCCAGCAATTCGGGGAACAGCAATCAGCCCCAGCATTTT.

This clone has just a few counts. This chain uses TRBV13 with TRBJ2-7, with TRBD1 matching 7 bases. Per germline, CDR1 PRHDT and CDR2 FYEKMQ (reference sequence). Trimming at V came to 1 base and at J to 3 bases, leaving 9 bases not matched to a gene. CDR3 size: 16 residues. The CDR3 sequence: CASSLAGWGQNYEQYF. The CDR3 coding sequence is TGTGCCAGCAGCTTAGCAGGCTGGGGACAGAACTACGAGCAGTACTTC.

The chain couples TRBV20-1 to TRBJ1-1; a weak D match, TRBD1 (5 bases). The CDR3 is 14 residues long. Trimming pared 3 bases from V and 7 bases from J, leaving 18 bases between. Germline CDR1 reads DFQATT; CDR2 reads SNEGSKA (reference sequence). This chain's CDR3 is CSASYPDSIGEAFF. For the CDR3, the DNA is TGCAGTGCTAGTTACCCCGACAGTATCGGTGAAGCTTTCTTT.

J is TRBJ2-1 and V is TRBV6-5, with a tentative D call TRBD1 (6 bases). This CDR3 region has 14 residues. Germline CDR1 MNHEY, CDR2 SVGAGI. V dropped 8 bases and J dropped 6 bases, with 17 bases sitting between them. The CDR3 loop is CASLHRVSANEQFF. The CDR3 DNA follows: TGTGCCAGCCTCCACAGGGTATCGGCCAATGAGCAGTTCTTC.

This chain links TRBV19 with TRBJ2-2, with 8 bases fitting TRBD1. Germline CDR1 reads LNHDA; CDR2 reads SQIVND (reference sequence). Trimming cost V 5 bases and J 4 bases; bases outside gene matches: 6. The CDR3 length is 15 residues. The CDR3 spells CASSPSGQVTGELFF. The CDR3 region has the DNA TGTGCCAGTAGTCCGTCGGGACAGGTCACCGGGGAGCTGTTTTTT.

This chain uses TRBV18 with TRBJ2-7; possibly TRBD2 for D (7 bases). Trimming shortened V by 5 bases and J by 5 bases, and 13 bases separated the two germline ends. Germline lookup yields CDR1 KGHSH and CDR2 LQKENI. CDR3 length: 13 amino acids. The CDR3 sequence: CASSTTGGNEQYF. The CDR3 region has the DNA TGTGCCAGCTCAACCACGGGGGGCAACGAGCAGTACTTC.

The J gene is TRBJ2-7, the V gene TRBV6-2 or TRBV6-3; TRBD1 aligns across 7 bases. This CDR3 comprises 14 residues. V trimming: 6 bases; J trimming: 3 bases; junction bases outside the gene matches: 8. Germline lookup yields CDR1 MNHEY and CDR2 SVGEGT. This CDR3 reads CASSEPGQSYEQYF. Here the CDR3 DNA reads TGTGCCAGCAGCGAACCGGGACAGAGCTACGAGCAGTACTTC.